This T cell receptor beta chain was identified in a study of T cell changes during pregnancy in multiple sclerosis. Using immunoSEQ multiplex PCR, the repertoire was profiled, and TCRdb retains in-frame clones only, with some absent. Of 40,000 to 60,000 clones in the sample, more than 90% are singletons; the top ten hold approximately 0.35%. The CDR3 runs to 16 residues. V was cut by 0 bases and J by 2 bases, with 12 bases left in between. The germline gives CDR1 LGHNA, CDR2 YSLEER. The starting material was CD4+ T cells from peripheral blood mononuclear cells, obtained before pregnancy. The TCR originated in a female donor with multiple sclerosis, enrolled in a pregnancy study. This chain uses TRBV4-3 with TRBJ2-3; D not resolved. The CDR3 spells CASSQDSGGHTDTQYF. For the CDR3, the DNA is TGCGCCAGCAGCCAAGATTCCGGTGGGCACACAGATACGCAGTATTTT.